The 6 T cell receptor beta chains listed next were all sequenced from one sample in a study of cytomegalovirus exposure and HLA in healthy donors. Primers for the PCR totalled 60 Vbeta and 13 Jbeta. Produced via immunoSEQ multiplex PCR; TCRdb's table is partial and in-frame only. The table has about 160,000 clones, less than 90% seen once. Sequenced: PBMCs. The source of these receptors is a man in his fifties or sixties in good health and CMV-seropositive.

The rearrangement links TRBV19 to TRBJ2-7, with 10 bases that match TRBD2. CDR1 is LNHDA and CDR2 is SQIVND in the germline V gene (reference sequence). V lost 0 bases, J lost 4 bases, and 6 bases stayed unmatched. CDR3 size: 16 residues. In DNA, the CDR3 is TGTGCCAGTAGTATAGATCCAGCGGGAGGGGCGTACGAGCAGTACTTC. The encoded protein is CASSIDPAGGAYEQYF.

The chain joins TRBV29-1 to TRBJ1-2; 8 bases are shared with TRBD1. The trim removed 0 bases at V and 3 bases at J, leaving 0 bases unmatched. The CDR3 consists of 13 residues. CDR1 is SQVTM, CDR2 ANQGSEA, per germline. The CDR3: CSVEETGDYGYTF. CDR3 DNA sequence: TGCAGCGTTGAAGAGACAGGGGACTATGGCTACACCTTC. Complete variable domain (other parts from reference TRBV29-1 and TRBJ1-2): SAVISQKPSRDICQRGTSLTIQCQVDSQVTMMFWYRQQPGQSLTLIATANQGSEATYESGFVIDKFPISRPNLTFSTLTVSNMSPEDSSIYLCSVEETGDYGYTFGSGTRLTVV.

The chain recombines TRBV19 with TRBJ2-3; 8 bases are a match to TRBD2. This CDR3 comprises 18 residues. V was clipped by 0 bases and J by 5 bases; unmatched bases: 13. Germline CDR1 and CDR2: LNHDA and SQIVND (reference sequence). Here the CDR3 reads CASSIDPMFGRAGDTQYF. CDR3 DNA: TGTGCCAGTAGTATAGATCCGATGTTCGGGAGGGCCGGAGATACGCAGTATTTT.

The J gene is TRBJ1-1, the V gene TRBV11-2, with D possibly being TRBD1 (5 bases). CDR3 length: 15 residues. Trimming took off 3 bases at V and 1 base at J, with 12 bases between the two ends. Germline CDR1 and CDR2: SGHAT and FQNNGV. The CDR3 reads CASSFGGRGNTEAFF. The CDR3 nucleotides are TGTGCCAGCAGCTTCGGGGGGAGGGGGAACACTGAAGCTTTCTTT.

Points on this clone: The same CDR3 also results from other DNA sequences found in this sample. The chain carries TRBV5-1 and TRBJ2-5, with D maybe TRBD2 (6 bases). V was clipped by 2 bases and J by 0 bases, with 8 bases between them. The CDR3 is 14 residues long. Germline V gene sequence: CDR1 SGHRS, CDR2 YFSETQ. For the CDR3, the DNA is TGCGCCAGCAGCTTTGGGGGGAACCAAGAGACCCAGTACTTC. This encodes CASSFGGNQETQYF.

In its sample, this clone was seen a few times. The V call is TRBV11-2, the J call TRBJ1-3, with D uncertain. V lost 2 bases, J lost 0 bases, and 17 bases lay in between. Germline V gene lookup returns CDR1 SGHAT and CDR2 FQNNGV. This CDR3 has 18 amino acids. The CDR3 coding sequence is TGTGCCAGCAGCTTAATCGCATCGGACGACTACTCTGGAAACACCATATATTTT. Its translation: CASSLIASDDYSGNTIYF.